A selection of T cell receptor beta chains follows, all from one sample in a study of cytomegalovirus exposure and HLA in healthy donors. Only in-frame clones appear in the TCRdb table, and some are missing; sequencing was by immunoSEQ multiplex PCR. The sample carries 120,000 or so clones, approximately 95% recorded once. Material for sequencing was PBMCs. The source of these receptors is a man in his late teens or twenties in good health and CMV-seronegative. CDR3s include the opening cysteine and the closing phenylalanine or tryptophan. The order of the fields is clone size, J gene, D gene, V gene, CDR3 DNA, CDR3 protein. A D gene is named only where the DNA matches it firmly. Only part of the rows carry a size: once, few, many, or a class if the clone is expanded.

clone size: -
J gene: TRBJ2-7
D gene: TRBD1
V gene: TRBV29-1
CDR3 DNA: TGCAGCACAAGACAGGGGGCCTCCTACGAGCAGTACTTC
CDR3 protein: CSTRQGASYEQYF

clone size: -
J gene: TRBJ1-5
D gene: -
V gene: TRBV9
CDR3 DNA: TGTGCCAGCAGCGACGGGGGGGGAAGTCAGCCCCAGCATTTT
CDR3 protein: CASSDGGGSQPQHF

clone size: once
J gene: TRBJ2-3
D gene: TRBD2
V gene: TRBV5-6
CDR3 DNA: TGTGCCAGCAGCTTGGGGGAGGGTAACACAGATACGCAGTATTTT
CDR3 protein: CASSLGEGNTDTQYF

clone size: -
J gene: TRBJ2-1
D gene: -
V gene: TRBV6-4
CDR3 DNA: TGTGCCAGCAGAGGAGGGGATGAGCAGTTCTTC
CDR3 protein: CASRGGDEQFF

clone size: -
J gene: TRBJ2-1
D gene: -
V gene: TRBV5-1
CDR3 DNA: TGCGCCAGCAGCTTGGGAGGGGGTGAGCAGTTCTTC
CDR3 protein: CASSLGGGEQFF

clone size: -
J gene: TRBJ2-7
D gene: TRBD1
V gene: TRBV7-9
CDR3 DNA: TGTGCCAGCAGCGCAAGCCCCCTGACAGGGAATCCCTTCTACGAGCAGTACTTC
CDR3 protein: CASSASPLTGNPFYEQYF

clone size: -
J gene: TRBJ1-1
D gene: TRBD1
V gene: TRBV6-5
CDR3 DNA: TGTGCCAGCAGTCTACAGGGGGGTGAAGCTTTCTTT
CDR3 protein: CASSLQGGEAFF

clone size: -
J gene: TRBJ1-3
D gene: -
V gene: TRBV28
CDR3 DNA: TGTGCCAGCAGCCTTCTAAGCCAACCACTTGGAAACACCATATATTTT
CDR3 protein: CASSLLSQPLGNTIYF

clone size: once
J gene: TRBJ2-3
D gene: -
V gene: TRBV30
CDR3 DNA: TGTGCCTGGAGTGCGGTACTAGGTACGCAGTATTTT
CDR3 protein: CAWSAVLGTQYF

clone size: -
J gene: TRBJ2-5
D gene: TRBD2
V gene: TRBV5-1
CDR3 DNA: TGCGCCAGCACCATTCTAGCGGGAGAGCAAGAGACCCAGTACTTC
CDR3 protein: CASTILAGEQETQYF

clone size: -
J gene: TRBJ2-7
D gene: TRBD1
V gene: TRBV7-2
CDR3 DNA: TGTGCCAGCAGCTTAGCAGGACAGGGCTACGAGCAGTACTTC
CDR3 protein: CASSLAGQGYEQYF

clone size: -
J gene: TRBJ2-1
D gene: -
V gene: TRBV5-1
CDR3 DNA: TGCGCCAGCAGCTTGGACGGAGGGGACTACAATGAGCAGTTCTTC
CDR3 protein: CASSLDGGDYNEQFF

clone size: many
J gene: TRBJ2-7
D gene: -
V gene: TRBV7-2
CDR3 DNA: TGTGCCAGCAGCTTAGACAGTTCCTACGAGCAGTACTTC
CDR3 protein: CASSLDSSYEQYF

clone size: -
J gene: TRBJ1-2
D gene: TRBD1
V gene: TRBV9
CDR3 DNA: TGTGCCAGCAGCGTACGAACGGGACAGGGTTATGGCTACACCTTC
CDR3 protein: CASSVRTGQGYGYTF

clone size: once
J gene: TRBJ1-2
D gene: -
V gene: TRBV5-8
CDR3 DNA: TGTGCCAGCACCCCCCGTTCCCGTGGCTACACCTTC
CDR3 protein: CASTPRSRGYTF

clone size: -
J gene: TRBJ2-5
D gene: TRBD2
V gene: TRBV5-1
CDR3 DNA: TGCGCCAGCAGCTTGGATGGACTAGCGGGAGGTTGGGAGACCCAGTACTTC
CDR3 protein: CASSLDGLAGGWETQYF

clone size: -
J gene: TRBJ2-1
D gene: -
V gene: TRBV7-2
CDR3 DNA: TGTGCCAGCAGCTCCGCAGGCGATGAGCAGTTCTTC
CDR3 protein: CASSSAGDEQFF

clone size: -
J gene: TRBJ2-2
D gene: TRBD2
V gene: TRBV7-8
CDR3 DNA: TGTGCCAGCAGCTTAGATCGGGAGGGCCTAACCGGGGAGCTGTTTTTT
CDR3 protein: CASSLDREGLTGELFF

clone size: -
J gene: TRBJ2-7
D gene: -
V gene: TRBV6-6
CDR3 DNA: TGTGCCAGCAGTTACCATGACAACGAGCAGTACTTC
CDR3 protein: CASSYHDNEQYF

clone size: -
J gene: TRBJ2-2
D gene: -
V gene: TRBV27
CDR3 DNA: TGTGCCAGCAGTTTCTACGCTCCTAACACCGGGGAGCTGTTTTTT
CDR3 protein: CASSFYAPNTGELFF

clone size: -
J gene: TRBJ2-2
D gene: TRBD2
V gene: TRBV28
CDR3 DNA: TGTGCCAGCAGTCCCCCTTATGGGGGGGCCGGGGAGCTGTTTTTT
CDR3 protein: CASSPPYGGAGELFF

clone size: -
J gene: TRBJ2-3
D gene: -
V gene: TRBV15
CDR3 DNA: TGTGCCACCAGCAGACCAATAGAGTTCACAGATACGCAGTATTTT
CDR3 protein: CATSRPIEFTDTQYF

clone size: -
J gene: TRBJ2-2
D gene: TRBD2
V gene: TRBV7-9
CDR3 DNA: TGTGCCAGCAGCCCAGAGACTAGCCTCGCGAACACCGGGGAGCTGTTTTTT
CDR3 protein: CASSPETSLANTGELFF

clone size: -
J gene: TRBJ1-1
D gene: -
V gene: TRBV10-3
CDR3 DNA: TGTGCCATCAGTGAGGGGGAGGGCTTCATGAACACTGAAGCTTTCTTT
CDR3 protein: CAISEGEGFMNTEAFF

clone size: -
J gene: TRBJ2-1
D gene: -
V gene: TRBV4-2
CDR3 DNA: TGTGCCAGCAGCCGAGCCGGGACTTCCTACAATGAGCAGTTCTTC
CDR3 protein: CASSRAGTSYNEQFF

clone size: -
J gene: TRBJ2-5
D gene: -
V gene: TRBV11-2
CDR3 DNA: TGTGCCAGCAGCTCACACGAGACCCAGTACTTC
CDR3 protein: CASSSHETQYF

clone size: -
J gene: TRBJ2-7
D gene: -
V gene: TRBV21-1
CDR3 DNA: TGTGCCAGCAGCACAGTGGACAGGGAAGAAGGTTCCTACGAGCAGTACTTC
CDR3 protein: CASSTVDREEGSYEQYF

clone size: -
J gene: TRBJ2-1
D gene: -
V gene: TRBV13
CDR3 DNA: TGTGCCAGCAGCAGGGGGGGGACACCGTACAATGAGCAGTTCTTC
CDR3 protein: CASSRGGTPYNEQFF

clone size: -
J gene: TRBJ1-2
D gene: -
V gene: TRBV6-5
CDR3 DNA: TGTGCCAGCAGTTATGAGGGTAACTATGGCTACACCTTC
CDR3 protein: CASSYEGNYGYTF

clone size: once
J gene: TRBJ1-2
D gene: TRBD1
V gene: TRBV5-4
CDR3 DNA: TGTGCCAGCACCACGGGACAGGGCATTAACTATGGCTACACCTTC
CDR3 protein: CASTTGQGINYGYTF

clone size: -
J gene: TRBJ1-5
D gene: TRBD1
V gene: TRBV28
CDR3 DNA: TGTGCCAGCAGTTTCCGGACAGGGCCGGATCAGCCCCAGCATTTT
CDR3 protein: CASSFRTGPDQPQHF

clone size: once
J gene: TRBJ1-3
D gene: -
V gene: TRBV6-5
CDR3 DNA: TGTGCCAGCAGGCTACAGGGATCTGGAAACACCATATATTTT
CDR3 protein: CASRLQGSGNTIYF

clone size: -
J gene: TRBJ2-2
D gene: TRBD1
V gene: TRBV15
CDR3 DNA: TGTGCCACCAGCAGACCGCTAGACAGGGCGCGTACCGGGGAGCTGTTTTTT
CDR3 protein: CATSRPLDRARTGELFF

clone size: once
J gene: TRBJ2-2
D gene: TRBD1
V gene: TRBV30
CDR3 DNA: TGTGCCTGGAGGACTGGGACAGGGAACACCGGGGAGCTGTTTTTT
CDR3 protein: CAWRTGTGNTGELFF

clone size: -
J gene: TRBJ2-1
D gene: -
V gene: TRBV13
CDR3 DNA: TGTGCCAGCAGCCCGAGGGGTAGCGGTTACAATGAGCAGTTCTTC
CDR3 protein: CASSPRGSGYNEQFF

clone size: -
J gene: TRBJ2-3
D gene: TRBD2
V gene: TRBV2
CDR3 DNA: TGTGCCAGCATCCGAAAGCCCCTTGCGGGAGCCATTTGGGGCACAGATACGCAGTATTTT
CDR3 protein: CASIRKPLAGAIWGTDTQYF

clone size: -
J gene: TRBJ1-1
D gene: -
V gene: TRBV7-3
CDR3 DNA: TGTGCCAGCAGCTTATTGGAGTGGACTGAAGCTTTCTTT
CDR3 protein: CASSLLEWTEAFF

clone size: -
J gene: TRBJ2-3
D gene: -
V gene: TRBV6-4
CDR3 DNA: TGTGCCAGCAGCCTCGACCTAGCTGATACGCAGTATTTT
CDR3 protein: CASSLDLADTQYF

clone size: -
J gene: TRBJ2-1
D gene: TRBD2
V gene: TRBV27
CDR3 DNA: TGTGCCAGCAGTACGGAACCGGGACTAGCTATCCATGAGCAGTTCTTC
CDR3 protein: CASSTEPGLAIHEQFF

clone size: -
J gene: TRBJ2-3
D gene: TRBD2
V gene: TRBV5-1
CDR3 DNA: TGCGCCAGCAGCTCTAGCGGGGGAGGAGATACGCAGTATTTT
CDR3 protein: CASSSSGGGDTQYF

clone size: -
J gene: TRBJ1-2
D gene: TRBD1
V gene: TRBV6-5
CDR3 DNA: TGTGCCAGCAGCCCGGGGCTTGGGACAGGGAATGGCTACACCTTC
CDR3 protein: CASSPGLGTGNGYTF

clone size: -
J gene: TRBJ1-3
D gene: TRBD1
V gene: TRBV19
CDR3 DNA: TGTGCCAGTGGGACCGGGACAGCCCAGAGCTCTGGAAACACCATATATTTT
CDR3 protein: CASGTGTAQSSGNTIYF

clone size: -
J gene: TRBJ1-5
D gene: -
V gene: TRBV12-5
CDR3 DNA: TGTGCTAGTGGTTTGGTACGAGGGACTGGACAGCCCCAGCATTTT
CDR3 protein: CASGLVRGTGQPQHF

clone size: -
J gene: TRBJ2-7
D gene: TRBD2
V gene: TRBV30
CDR3 DNA: TGTGCCTGGAAGGGAGGGCGGGAGTCGGCCTACGAGCAGTACTTC
CDR3 protein: CAWKGGRESAYEQYF

clone size: -
J gene: TRBJ2-2
D gene: TRBD2
V gene: TRBV5-6
CDR3 DNA: TGTGCCAGCAGCTTGGCGGGAGGGCCGGTCGGGGAGCTGTTTTTT
CDR3 protein: CASSLAGGPVGELFF

clone size: -
J gene: TRBJ1-2
D gene: TRBD1
V gene: TRBV28
CDR3 DNA: TGTGCCAGCAGTTCGGGACAGAACTATGGCTACACCTTC
CDR3 protein: CASSSGQNYGYTF

clone size: -
J gene: TRBJ2-4
D gene: -
V gene: TRBV7-6
CDR3 DNA: TGTGCCAGCAGCGCGGCCAGGACTGGGGGCGAAAACATTCAGTACTTC
CDR3 protein: CASSAARTGGENIQYF

clone size: once
J gene: TRBJ1-1
D gene: -
V gene: TRBV2
CDR3 DNA: TGTGCCAGCAGTCCTCTCGGGGGGTCCGCTTTCTTT
CDR3 protein: CASSPLGGSAFF

clone size: -
J gene: TRBJ2-2
D gene: TRBD2
V gene: TRBV11-2
CDR3 DNA: TGTGCCACCTCACAAACCCGGGCGGGAGCTGGGGAGCTGTTTTTT
CDR3 protein: CATSQTRAGAGELFF

clone size: -
J gene: TRBJ2-7
D gene: -
V gene: TRBV19
CDR3 DNA: TGTGCCAGTAGTATGGGCCCGGGACTTAACTACGAGCAGTACTTC
CDR3 protein: CASSMGPGLNYEQYF

clone size: -
J gene: TRBJ1-2
D gene: TRBD1
V gene: TRBV14
CDR3 DNA: TGTGCCAGCGATGCCACAGGGGGGCGAAAGGGCTATGGCTACACCTTC
CDR3 protein: CASDATGGRKGYGYTF

clone size: -
J gene: TRBJ2-7
D gene: TRBD1
V gene: TRBV2
CDR3 DNA: TGTGCCAGCAGTGAAGGGGACAGGTACTACGAGCAGTACTTC
CDR3 protein: CASSEGDRYYEQYF

clone size: -
J gene: TRBJ2-1
D gene: TRBD2
V gene: TRBV7-9
CDR3 DNA: TGTGCCAGCAGCTTGCTAGCGGGAGGGGGGAATGAGCAGTTCTTC
CDR3 protein: CASSLLAGGGNEQFF

clone size: -
J gene: TRBJ2-3
D gene: -
V gene: TRBV11-1
CDR3 DNA: TGTGCCAGCAGCCTCTCCGGGGGCACAGATACGCAGTATTTT
CDR3 protein: CASSLSGGTDTQYF